These T cell receptor beta chains were read from a single sample in a study of cytomegalovirus exposure and HLA in healthy donors. Some clones are missing from TCRdb's copy, which holds only in-frame ones; the method was immunoSEQ multiplex PCR. Of tens of thousands of clones listed, 90% to 97% were seen once; the top ten hold 1.5% to 2%. Sequencing was carried out using PBMCs. The receptors here all came from a man younger than 30 in good health and CMV-seropositive. The conserved cysteine and the conserved F or W are not part of the CDR3 here. Fields, in order: V gene, J gene, CDR3 protein.

>TRBV28|TRBJ2-5
ASSSGLVNGQGAETQY
>TRBV6-6|TRBJ1-2
ASRQQGADGYT
>TRBV6-5|TRBJ1-1
ASTYPGGGTEAF
>TRBV7-2|TRBJ2-7
ASSFNAGSYEQY
>TRBV7-2|TRBJ1-3
ASSPDRGISGNTIY
>TRBV14|TRBJ2-5
ASSQVKETQY
>TRBV27|TRBJ1-2
ASRPSLSTGSWANYGYT
>TRBV19|TRBJ1-5
ASSGTGGTGQPQH
>TRBV27|TRBJ2-2
ASSLSLNTGELF
>TRBV25-1|TRBJ2-7
ASSESGRRTYEQY
>TRBV9|TRBJ2-1
ASSGTSGSSYNEQF
>TRBV5-6|TRBJ2-2
ASSDVPTGTGELF
>TRBV5-4|TRBJ1-2
ASSFPGVANYGYT
>TRBV18|TRBJ1-5
ASSPYGGIGNQPQH
>TRBV6-1|TRBJ2-7
ASSKGLEQY
>TRBV5-1|TRBJ2-7
ASSLGIQGLHRHYEQY
>TRBV19|TRBJ1-1
ASTNRGGVVEAF
>TRBV21-1|TRBJ1-4
ASSKGGKQAGKAGDEKLF
>TRBV21-1|TRBJ2-3
ASKRWDTQY
>TRBV5-1|TRBJ2-3
ASRRGTASGSIDTQY
>TRBV9|TRBJ1-1
ASSPPAPRTEAF
>TRBV27|TRBJ1-5
ASSPNRGVGPQH
>TRBV4-1|TRBJ2-5
ASSQPSQETQY
>TRBV11-2|TRBJ1-1
ASSLARNTEAF
>TRBV9|TRBJ1-1
ASRKSGGQDTEAF
>TRBV18|TRBJ2-1
ASSPNPGLAADEQF
>TRBV4-1|TRBJ2-4
ASSQDGYAGAKNIQY
>TRBV27|TRBJ2-1
ASSLWSVAYNEQF
>TRBV14|TRBJ2-2
ASRNSGTGELF
>TRBV7-9|TRBJ1-1
ASSFGLPRTGGTEAF
>TRBV29-1|TRBJ2-5
SVGRASEETQY
>TRBV6-1|TRBJ1-2
ASSEEMGRWGYT
>TRBV28|TRBJ2-3
ASNRLAGMDTDTQY
>TRBV27|TRBJ1-1
ASSLTGGTEAF
>TRBV5-4|TRBJ2-5
ASSLGGGVKETQY
>TRBV27|TRBJ2-5
ASSPIAGALQETQY
>TRBV6-5|TRBJ1-1
ASSYTGGNTEAF
>TRBV27|TRBJ2-7
ASSPGQGFEQY
>TRBV28|TRBJ2-7
ASIGQGVSYEQY
>TRBV6-5|TRBJ1-1
ASSKGQGNTEAF
>TRBV7-6|TRBJ1-5
ASRRTGSNQPQH
>TRBV7-9|TRBJ1-2
ASSFQISDSYGYT
>TRBV5-4|TRBJ2-5
ASSLGYWGTDQETQY
>TRBV13|TRBJ1-5
ASSWGTGGSQPQH
>TRBV5-1|TRBJ2-5
ASSFFPQARETQY
>TRBV5-6|TRBJ1-2
ASSVGLGGYT
>TRBV5-4|TRBJ2-3
ASRNPGLAGAVDTQY
>TRBV5-1|TRBJ2-5
ASSNQGTQETQY
>TRBV7-9|TRBJ1-1
ASSLRTGNTEAF
>TRBV19|TRBJ1-1
ASSIRQGYTEAF
>TRBV19|TRBJ2-7
ASSMGADLSYEQY
>TRBV4-1|TRBJ2-7
ASSQAAERAREQY
>TRBV18|TRBJ1-2
ASSSDRQYSNYGYT
>TRBV27|TRBJ1-2
ASSLQGNYGYT
>TRBV19|TRBJ2-7
ASSIRGTGSYEQY